The 8 T cell receptor beta chains below were found in one sample sequenced in a study of control samples from healthy donors and cancer patients. Repertoires were generated with immunoSEQ multiplex PCR, while TCRdb's copy carries only in-frame clones and drops some. The repertoire includes more than 95,000 clones, almost 95% of them detected once, and approximately 0.58% sits in the top ten. The sample consisted of PBMCs. Receptors were obtained from a man older than 75 with head and neck cancer.

This clone appeared once. This sample includes further DNA sequences coding for the same CDR3. The chain couples TRBV5-1 to TRBJ2-2; 7 bases map to TRBD1. With 4 bases clipped from V and 1 base from J, the junction kept 4 bases outside the gene matches. The CDR3 runs to 15 residues. Germline V gene data show CDR1 as SGHRS and CDR2 as YFSETQ. As DNA, the CDR3 is TGCGCCAGCAGCCTGGGACAGCTGAACACCGGGGAGCTGTTTTTT. The encoded protein is CASSLGQLNTGELFF.

V is TRBV4-1 and J is TRBJ2-7; the D call may be TRBD1 or TRBD2 (5 bases each). Germline CDR1 MGHRA, CDR2 YSYEKL. Trimming pared 4 bases from V and 6 bases from J, leaving 13 bases between. The length of the CDR3 is 13 residues. CDR3 amino acids: CASSPLGVAEQYF. The CDR3 nucleotides read TGCGCCAGCAGCCCTCTGGGGGTGGCCGAGCAGTACTTC.

This rearrangement joins TRBV30 to TRBJ1-5; possible D gene TRBD1, 6 bases. V was trimmed by 7 bases and J by 6 bases, leaving 16 bases between them. CDR1 is GTSNPN, CDR2 SVGIG, per germline (reference sequence). This CDR3 has 13 amino acids. As DNA, the CDR3 is TGTGCCTCGGAACAGGGTTTAGGTCAGCCCCAGCATTTT. This codes for CASEQGLGQPQHF. Full variable domain (missing parts from reference TRBV30 and TRBJ1-5): SQTIHQWPATLVQPVGSPLSLECTVEGTSNPNLYWYRQAAGRGLQLLFYSVGIGQISSEVPQNLSASRPQDRQFILSSKKLLLSDSGFYLCASEQGLGQPQHFGDGTRLSIL.

The V call is TRBV19, the J call TRBJ1-5; D remains ambiguous. This CDR3 has 14 residues. Germline V CDR1 and CDR2: LNHDA, SQIVND (reference sequence). V lost 1 base to trimming and J lost 2 bases, with 6 bases between them. CDR3 sequence: CASSIGQGNQPQHF. The CDR3 DNA sequence: TGTGCCAGTAGTATAGGGCAGGGCAATCAGCCCCAGCATTTT.

The chain links TRBV7-6 to TRBJ2-3; D is unclear. Germline assignment: CDR1 SGHVS and CDR2 FNYEAQ. The CDR3 contains 15 residues. V dropped 5 bases and J dropped 4 bases, with 16 bases sitting between them. The CDR3 DNA is TGTGCCAGCAGCCCGACTGAGGTGATGGCAGATACGCAGTATTTT. This encodes CASSPTEVMADTQYF. Full variable domain (missing parts from reference TRBV7-6 and TRBJ2-3): GAGVSQSPRYKVTKRGQDVALRCDPISGHVSLYWYRQALGQGPEFLTYFNYEAQQDKSGLPNDRFSAERPEGSISTLTIQRTEQRDSAMYRCASSPTEVMADTQYFGPGTRLTVL.

This chain connects TRBV21-1 to TRBJ2-2; the D call TRBD2 from the table was never checked on the DNA. TRBV21-1 constitutes a pseudogene. This CDR3 spans 15 amino acids. The CDR3 spells CASCLRAGDTGELFF. CDR3 nucleotides: TGTGCCAGTTGCCTGAGGGCGGGTGACACCGGGGAGCTGTTTTTT.

The chain links TRBV6-5 to TRBJ1-2; D ambiguous. Germline loops: CDR1 MNHEY, CDR2 SVGAGI. The CDR3 sequence is 13 residues long. Deletions cut 2 bases from V and 5 bases from J, with 9 bases between. The CDR3 spells CASSYGQKYGYTF. The CDR3 nucleotides read TGTGCCAGCAGTTACGGGCAGAAGTATGGCTACACCTTC.

The gene calls are TRBV28 and TRBJ2-3; TRBD2 agrees at 9 bases. The germline V gene encodes CDR1 MDHEN and CDR2 SYDVKM. V shed 5 bases and J 7 bases; nucleotides not matched to a gene: 7. The CDR3 sequence is 14 residues long. CDR3 bases: TGTGCCAGCAGTCCTAGCGGGGTCACGAATACGCAGTATTTT. Amino acid sequence: CASSPSGVTNTQYF.